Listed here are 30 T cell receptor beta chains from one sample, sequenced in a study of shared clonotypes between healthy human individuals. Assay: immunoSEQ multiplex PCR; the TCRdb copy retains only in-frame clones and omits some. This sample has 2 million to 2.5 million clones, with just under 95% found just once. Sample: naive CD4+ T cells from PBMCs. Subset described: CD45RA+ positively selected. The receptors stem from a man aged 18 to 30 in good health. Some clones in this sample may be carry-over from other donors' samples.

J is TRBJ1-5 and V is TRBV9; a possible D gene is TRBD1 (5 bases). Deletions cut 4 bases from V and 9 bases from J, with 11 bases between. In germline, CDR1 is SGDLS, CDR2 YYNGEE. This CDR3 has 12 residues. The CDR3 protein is CASSSPGGPQHF. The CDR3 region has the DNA TGTGCCAGCAGCTCGCCCGGGGGGCCCCAGCATTTT.

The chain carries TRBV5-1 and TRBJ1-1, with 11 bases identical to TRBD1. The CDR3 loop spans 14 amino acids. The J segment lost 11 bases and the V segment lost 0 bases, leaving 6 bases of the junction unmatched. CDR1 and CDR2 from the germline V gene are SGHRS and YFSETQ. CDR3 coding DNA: TGCGCCAGCAGCTTGGCAGGGACAGGGGGAACGGCTTTCTTT. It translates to CASSLAGTGGTAFF. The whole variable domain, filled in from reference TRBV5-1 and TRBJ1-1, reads KAGVTQTPRYLIKTRGQQVTLSCSPISGHRSVSWYQQTPGQGLQFLFEYFSETQRNKGNFPGRFSGRQFSNSRSEMNVSTLELGDSALYLCASSLAGTGGTAFFGQGTRLTVV.

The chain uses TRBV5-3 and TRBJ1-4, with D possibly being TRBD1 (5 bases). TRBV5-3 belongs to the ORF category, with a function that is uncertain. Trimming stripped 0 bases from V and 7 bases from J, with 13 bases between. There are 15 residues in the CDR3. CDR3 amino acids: CARSLVRPGGEKLFF. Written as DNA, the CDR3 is TGTGCCAGAAGCTTGGTAAGGCCGGGGGGTGAAAAACTGTTTTTT.

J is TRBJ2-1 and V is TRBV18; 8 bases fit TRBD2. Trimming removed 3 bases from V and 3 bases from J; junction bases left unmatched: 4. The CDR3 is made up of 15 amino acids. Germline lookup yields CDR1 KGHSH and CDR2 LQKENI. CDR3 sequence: CASSPSLAGYNEQFF. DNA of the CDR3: TGTGCCAGCTCACCCTCGCTAGCGGGCTACAATGAGCAGTTCTTC.

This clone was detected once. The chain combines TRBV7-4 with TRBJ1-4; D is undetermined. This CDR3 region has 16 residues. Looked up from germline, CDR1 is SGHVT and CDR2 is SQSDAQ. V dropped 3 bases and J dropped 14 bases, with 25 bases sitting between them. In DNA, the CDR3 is TGTGCCAGCAGCTTCGCAGTTCCCCTCTTGGCGGGAAACCTGTTTTTT. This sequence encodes CASSFAVPLLAGNLFF.

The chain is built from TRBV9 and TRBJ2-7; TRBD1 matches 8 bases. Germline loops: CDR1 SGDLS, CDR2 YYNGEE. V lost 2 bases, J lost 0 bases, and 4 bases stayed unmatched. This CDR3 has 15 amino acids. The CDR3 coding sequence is TGTGCCAGCAGCGTCCGGGACAGGAGCTCCTACGAGCAGTACTTC. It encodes CASSVRDRSSYEQYF.

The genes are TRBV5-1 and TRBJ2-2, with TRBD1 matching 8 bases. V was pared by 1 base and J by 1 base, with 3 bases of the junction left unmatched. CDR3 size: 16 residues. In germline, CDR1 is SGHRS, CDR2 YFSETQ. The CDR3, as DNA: TGCGCCAGCAGCTTGTTCAGGGGGCAGAACACCGGGGAGCTGTTTTTT. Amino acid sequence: CASSLFRGQNTGELFF.

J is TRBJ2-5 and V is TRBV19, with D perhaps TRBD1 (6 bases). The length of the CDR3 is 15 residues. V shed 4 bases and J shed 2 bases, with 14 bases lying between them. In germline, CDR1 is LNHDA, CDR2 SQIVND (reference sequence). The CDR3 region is CASSKNRDGQETQYF. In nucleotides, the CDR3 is TGTGCCAGTAGTAAGAACAGGGACGGGCAAGAGACCCAGTACTTC.

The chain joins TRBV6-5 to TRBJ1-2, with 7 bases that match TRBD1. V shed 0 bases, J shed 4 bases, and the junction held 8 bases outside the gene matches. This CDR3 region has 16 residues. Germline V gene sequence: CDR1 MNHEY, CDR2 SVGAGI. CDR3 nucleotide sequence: TGTGCCAGCAGTTACTCGAGGACAGGTGGTGCCTATGGCTACACCTTC. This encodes CASSYSRTGGAYGYTF.

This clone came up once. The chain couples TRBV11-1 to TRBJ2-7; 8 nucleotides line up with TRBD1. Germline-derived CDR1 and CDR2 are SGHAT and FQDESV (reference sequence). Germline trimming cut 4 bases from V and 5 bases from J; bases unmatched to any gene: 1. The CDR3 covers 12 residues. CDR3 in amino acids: CASSSDRDEQYF. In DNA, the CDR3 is TGTGCCAGCAGCTCGGACAGGGACGAGCAGTACTTC.

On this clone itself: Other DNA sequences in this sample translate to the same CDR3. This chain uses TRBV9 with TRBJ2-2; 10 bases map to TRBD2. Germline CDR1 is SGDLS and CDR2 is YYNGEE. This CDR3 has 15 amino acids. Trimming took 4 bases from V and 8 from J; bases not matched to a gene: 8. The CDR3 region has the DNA TGTGCCAGCAGCTTGAGGCTAGCGGGAGTAGGGGAGCTGTTTTTT. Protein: CASSLRLAGVGELFF.

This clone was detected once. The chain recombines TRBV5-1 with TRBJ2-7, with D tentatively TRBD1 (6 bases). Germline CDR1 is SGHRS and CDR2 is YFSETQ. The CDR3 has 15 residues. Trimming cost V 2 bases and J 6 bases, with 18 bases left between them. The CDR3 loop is CASSFSQDRSGEQYF. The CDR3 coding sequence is TGCGCCAGCAGCTTTTCCCAGGACAGATCCGGCGAGCAGTACTTC.

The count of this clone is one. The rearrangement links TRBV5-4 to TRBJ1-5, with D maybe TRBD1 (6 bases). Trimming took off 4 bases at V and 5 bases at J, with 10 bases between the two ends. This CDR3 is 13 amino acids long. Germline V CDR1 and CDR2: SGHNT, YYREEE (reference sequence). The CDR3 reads CASSVDSHQPQHF. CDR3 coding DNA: TGTGCCAGCAGCGTGGACAGCCATCAGCCCCAGCATTTT.

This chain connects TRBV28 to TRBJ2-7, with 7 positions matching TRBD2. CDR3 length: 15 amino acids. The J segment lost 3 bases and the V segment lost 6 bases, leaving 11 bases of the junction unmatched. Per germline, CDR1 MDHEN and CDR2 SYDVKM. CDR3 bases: TGTGCCAGCAGGCGCACCCCGGGAGGATACTACGAGCAGTACTTC. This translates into CASRRTPGGYYEQYF. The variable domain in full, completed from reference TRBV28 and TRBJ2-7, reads DVKVTQSSRYLVKRTGEKVFLECVQDMDHENMFWYRQDPGLGLRLIYFSYDVKMKEKGDIPEGYSVSREKKERFSLILESASTNQTSMYLCASRRTPGGYYEQYFGPGTRLTVT.

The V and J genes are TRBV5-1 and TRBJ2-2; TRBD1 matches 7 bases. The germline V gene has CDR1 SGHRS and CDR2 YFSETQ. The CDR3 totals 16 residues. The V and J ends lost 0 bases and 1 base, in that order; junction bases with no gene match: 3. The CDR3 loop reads CASSLGTGVNTGELFF. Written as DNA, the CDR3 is TGCGCCAGCAGCTTGGGTACAGGGGTGAACACCGGGGAGCTGTTTTTT.

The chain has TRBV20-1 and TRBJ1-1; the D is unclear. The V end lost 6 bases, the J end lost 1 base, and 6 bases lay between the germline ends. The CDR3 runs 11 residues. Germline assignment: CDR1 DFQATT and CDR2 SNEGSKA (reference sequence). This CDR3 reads CSAVENTEAFF. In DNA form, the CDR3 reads TGCAGTGCCGTCGAGAACACTGAAGCTTTCTTT.

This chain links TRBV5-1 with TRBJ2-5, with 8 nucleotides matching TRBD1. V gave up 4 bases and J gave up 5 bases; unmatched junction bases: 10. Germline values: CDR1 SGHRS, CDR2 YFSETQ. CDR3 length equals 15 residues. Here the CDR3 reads CASSPTRGRGETQYF. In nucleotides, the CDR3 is TGCGCCAGCAGCCCGACCAGGGGGCGTGGGGAGACCCAGTACTTC.

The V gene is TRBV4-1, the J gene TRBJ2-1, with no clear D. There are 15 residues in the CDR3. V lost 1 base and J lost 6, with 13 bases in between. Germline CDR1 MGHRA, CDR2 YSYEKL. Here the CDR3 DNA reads TGCGCCAGCAGCCAAGTTCGGGTTCTCCGCAATGAGCAGTTCTTC. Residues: CASSQVRVLRNEQFF.

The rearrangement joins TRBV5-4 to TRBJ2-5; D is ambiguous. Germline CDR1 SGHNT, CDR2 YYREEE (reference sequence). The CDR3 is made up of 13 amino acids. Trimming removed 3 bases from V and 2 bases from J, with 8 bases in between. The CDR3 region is CASSSPNQETQYF. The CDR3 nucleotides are TGTGCCAGCAGCTCCCCCAATCAAGAGACCCAGTACTTC.

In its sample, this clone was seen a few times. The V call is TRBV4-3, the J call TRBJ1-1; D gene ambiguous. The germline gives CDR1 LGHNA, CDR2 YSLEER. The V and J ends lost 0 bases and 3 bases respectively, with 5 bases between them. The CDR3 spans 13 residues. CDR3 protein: CASSQDPDTEAFF. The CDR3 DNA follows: TGCGCCAGCAGCCAAGATCCGGACACTGAAGCTTTCTTT.

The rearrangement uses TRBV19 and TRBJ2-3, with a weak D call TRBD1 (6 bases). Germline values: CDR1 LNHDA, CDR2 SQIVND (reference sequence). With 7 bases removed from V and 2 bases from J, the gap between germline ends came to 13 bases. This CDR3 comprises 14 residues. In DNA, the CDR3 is TGTGCCAGTAAAACAGGGTTGCACACAGATACGCAGTATTTT. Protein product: CASKTGLHTDTQYF.

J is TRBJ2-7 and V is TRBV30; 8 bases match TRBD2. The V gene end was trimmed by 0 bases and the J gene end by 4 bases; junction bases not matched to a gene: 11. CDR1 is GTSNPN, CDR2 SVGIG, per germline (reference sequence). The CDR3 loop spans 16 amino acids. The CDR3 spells CAWSVRGSGKGYEQYF. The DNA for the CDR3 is TGTGCCTGGAGTGTACGGGGTAGCGGGAAGGGTTACGAGCAGTACTTC.

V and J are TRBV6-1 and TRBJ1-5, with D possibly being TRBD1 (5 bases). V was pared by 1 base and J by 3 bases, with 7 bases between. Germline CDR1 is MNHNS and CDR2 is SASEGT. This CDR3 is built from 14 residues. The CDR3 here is CASSEDRYNQPQHF. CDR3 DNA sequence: TGTGCCAGCAGTGAAGACAGGTACAATCAGCCCCAGCATTTT.

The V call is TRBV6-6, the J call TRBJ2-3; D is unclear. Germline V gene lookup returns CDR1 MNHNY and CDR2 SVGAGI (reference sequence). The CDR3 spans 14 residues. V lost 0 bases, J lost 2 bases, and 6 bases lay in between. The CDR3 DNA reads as TGTGCCAGCAGTTACTCTCAAATCACAGATACGCAGTATTTT. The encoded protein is CASSYSQITDTQYF.

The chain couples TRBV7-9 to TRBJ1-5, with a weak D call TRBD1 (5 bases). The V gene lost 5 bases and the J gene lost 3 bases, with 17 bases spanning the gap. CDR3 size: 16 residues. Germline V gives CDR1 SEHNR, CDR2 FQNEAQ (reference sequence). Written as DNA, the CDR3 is TGTGCCAGCAGCCTTACCGGGACTCACTACAATCAGCCCCAGCATTTT. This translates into CASSLTGTHYNQPQHF.

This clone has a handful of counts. In DNA form, the CDR3 reads TGTGCCAGCAGACGTACAGGGTACTCTGAAGCTTTCTTT. Protein: CASRRTGYSEAFF. The chain uses TRBV28 and TRBJ1-1, with D tentatively TRBD1 (6 bases). V was clipped by 6 bases and J by 6 bases, with 14 bases between them. Germline CDR1 and CDR2: MDHEN and SYDVKM. The CDR3 contains 13 residues.

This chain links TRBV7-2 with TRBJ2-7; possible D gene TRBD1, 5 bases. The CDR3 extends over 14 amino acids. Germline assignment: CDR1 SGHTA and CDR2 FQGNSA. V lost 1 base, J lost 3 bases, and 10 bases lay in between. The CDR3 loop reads CASSLEGFGYEQYF. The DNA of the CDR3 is TGTGCCAGCAGCTTAGAGGGGTTTGGCTACGAGCAGTACTTC.

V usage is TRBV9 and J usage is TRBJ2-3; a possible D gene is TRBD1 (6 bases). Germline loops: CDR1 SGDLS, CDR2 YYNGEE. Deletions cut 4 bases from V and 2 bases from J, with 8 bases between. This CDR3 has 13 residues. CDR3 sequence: CASSTGSTDTQYF. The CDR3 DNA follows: TGTGCCAGCAGCACAGGGTCCACAGATACGCAGTATTTT.

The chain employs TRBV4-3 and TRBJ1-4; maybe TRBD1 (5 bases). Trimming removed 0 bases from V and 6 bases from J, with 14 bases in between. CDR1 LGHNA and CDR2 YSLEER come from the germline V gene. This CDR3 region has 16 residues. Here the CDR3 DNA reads TGCGCCAGCAGCCAAGAAATATCGGGGGGATATGAAAAACTGTTTTTT. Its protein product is CASSQEISGGYEKLFF.

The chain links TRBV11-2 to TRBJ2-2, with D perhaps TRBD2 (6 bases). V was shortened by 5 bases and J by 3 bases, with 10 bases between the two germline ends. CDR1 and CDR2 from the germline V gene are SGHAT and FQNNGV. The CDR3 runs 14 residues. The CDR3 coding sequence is TGTGCCAGCAGCCCGACGGGAGACACCGGGGAGCTGTTTTTT. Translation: CASSPTGDTGELFF.